Sequencing of this T cell receptor beta chain was carried out in a study of PD-1 blockade in classical Hodgkin lymphoma. Study results and limitations: Complete responders possessed baseline diversity comparable to newly diagnosed patients. Patients starting nivolumab under 1 year after ASCT were excluded. In newly diagnosed patients, baseline TCR diversity was reportedly below that of healthy donors. Why the repertoires differ is still unclear, perhaps disease activity or prior therapy.

This clone came up a few times. Its matching antigen is unknown. The CDR3 spans 15 residues. V was clipped by 0 bases and J by 0 bases, with 3 bases between them. Per the germline V gene, CDR1 is MNHNY and CDR2 is SVGAGI (reference sequence). Assay: immunoSEQ multiplex PCR; the TCRdb copy retains only in-frame clones and omits some. The sample has approximately 26,000 clones; over 60% are singletons. Brentuximab vedotin exposure varied among the patients, all of whom had relapsed after autologous stem cell transplantation. This chain links TRBV6-6 with TRBJ2-6, with D hard to call. The sequence came from a human donor with classical Hodgkin lymphoma. Sequencing used peripheral blood mononuclear cells (PBMCs), obtained before the second cycle of nivolumab. The CDR3 bases are TGTGCCAGCAGTTACTCACACTCTGGGGCCAACGTCCTGACTTTC. Protein: CASSYSHSGANVLTF.